The entry below gives a single T cell receptor beta chain sequence along with its context. TCRdb keeps only in-frame clones here, not all; method: immunoSEQ multiplex PCR. Of tens of thousands of clones listed, 65% to 85% are singletons. The CDR3 sequence is 15 residues long. CDR1 and CDR2 from the germline V gene are MGHDK and SYGVNS. Trimming pared 4 bases from V and 0 bases from J, leaving 10 bases between. This sample was included in a study of ipilimumab plus nivolumab after autologous stem cell transplantation. Study in general: The DLBCL cohort had primary refractory and relapsed disease, with 18-month progression-free survival of around 88% and 27%.

Here the sequenced sample was PBMCs, taken in a trial of ipilimumab plus nivolumab as post-transplant consolidation. The chain carries TRBV25-1 and TRBJ2-1, with D tentatively TRBD2 (5 bases). This sequence originates from a male donor with diffuse large B-cell lymphoma. DNA for the CDR3: TGTGCCAGCAGTGCCGGGAAAAGCTCCTACAATGAGCAGTTCTTC. Translating it yields CASSAGKSSYNEQFF.